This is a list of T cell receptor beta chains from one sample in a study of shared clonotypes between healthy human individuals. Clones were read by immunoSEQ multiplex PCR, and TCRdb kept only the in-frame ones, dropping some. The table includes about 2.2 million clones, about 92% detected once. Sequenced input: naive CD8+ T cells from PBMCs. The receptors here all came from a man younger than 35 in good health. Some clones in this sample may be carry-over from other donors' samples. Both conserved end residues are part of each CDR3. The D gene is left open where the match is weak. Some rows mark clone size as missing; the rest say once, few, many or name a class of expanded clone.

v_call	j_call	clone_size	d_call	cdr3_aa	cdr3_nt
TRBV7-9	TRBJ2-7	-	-	CASSGTSGHEQYF	TGTGCCAGCAGCGGGACGTCAGGCCACGAGCAGTACTTC
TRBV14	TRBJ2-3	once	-	CASSQVGRGPYTDTQYF	TGTGCCAGCAGCCAAGTCGGACGGGGACCCTACACAGATACGCAGTATTTT
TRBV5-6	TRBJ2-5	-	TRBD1	CASSLAGTGGETQYF	TGTGCCAGCAGTTTAGCCGGGACAGGGGGAGAGACCCAGTACTTC
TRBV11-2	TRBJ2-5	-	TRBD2	CASSSPALAGVTRETQYF	TGTGCCAGCAGCTCACCGGCACTAGCGGGAGTCACCCGGGAGACCCAGTACTTC
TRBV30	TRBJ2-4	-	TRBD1	CAWSVQQGANQYF	TGTGCCTGGAGTGTACAACAGGGGGCGAATCAGTACTTC
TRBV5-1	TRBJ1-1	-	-	CASSLGRTANTEAFF	TGCGCCAGCAGCTTGGGCCGGACAGCGAACACTGAAGCTTTCTTT
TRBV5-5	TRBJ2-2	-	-	CASSLVLSGTGHTGELFF	TGTGCCAGCAGCTTGGTATTATCGGGGACCGGGCACACCGGGGAGCTGTTTTTT
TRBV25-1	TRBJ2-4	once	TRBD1	CASSESRGHDIQYF	TGTGCCAGCAGTGAATCCAGGGGGCATGACATTCAGTACTTC
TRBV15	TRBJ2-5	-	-	CATSRVDTYQETQYF	TGTGCCACCAGCAGAGTGGACACGTACCAAGAGACCCAGTACTTC
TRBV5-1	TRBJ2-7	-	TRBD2	CASHWETSEEQYF	TGCGCCAGCCACTGGGAAACTAGCGAGGAGCAGTACTTC
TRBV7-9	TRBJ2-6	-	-	CASSLPQGSGANVLTF	TGTGCCAGCAGCTTACCTCAGGGCTCTGGGGCCAACGTCCTGACTTTC
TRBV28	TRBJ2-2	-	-	CASSFDSNTGELFF	TGTGCCAGCAGTTTTGACAGCAACACCGGGGAGCTGTTTTTT
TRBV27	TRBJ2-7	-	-	CASGNRASSYEQYF	TGTGCCAGCGGGAACAGGGCGTCTTCCTACGAGCAGTACTTC
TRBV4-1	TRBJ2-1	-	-	CASSQKTTRVVDEQFF	TGCGCCAGCAGCCAGAAGACAACTAGGGTCGTCGATGAGCAGTTCTTC
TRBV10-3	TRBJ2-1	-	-	CAIGSWGANEQFF	TGTGCCATCGGCTCGTGGGGGGCCAATGAGCAGTTCTTC
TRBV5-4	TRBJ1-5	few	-	CASSFQGTQPQHF	TGTGCCAGCAGCTTTCAGGGCACTCAGCCCCAGCATTTT
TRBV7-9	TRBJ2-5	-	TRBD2	CASSLAAGGPGETQYF	TGTGCCAGCAGCTTAGCGGCGGGAGGGCCTGGGGAGACCCAGTACTTC
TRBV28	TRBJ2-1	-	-	CASSFGNYNEQFF	TGTGCCAGCAGTTTTGGCAACTACAATGAGCAGTTCTTC
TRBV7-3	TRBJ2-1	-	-	CASSYRRDEQFF	TGTGCCAGCAGTTACCGTCGGGATGAGCAGTTCTTC
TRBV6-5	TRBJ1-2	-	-	CASSYSGSYSPFITF	TGTGCCAGCAGTTACTCTGGCAGCTATTCCCCCTTTATCACCTTC
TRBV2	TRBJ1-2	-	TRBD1	CASSEGTGGPNYGYTF	TGTGCCAGCAGTGAAGGGACAGGGGGCCCTAACTATGGCTACACCTTC
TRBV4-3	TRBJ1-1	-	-	CASSQVWGQNAEAFF	TGCGCCAGCAGCCAAGTTTGGGGGCAGAACGCTGAAGCTTTCTTT
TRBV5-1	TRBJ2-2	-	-	CASSLAGNTGELFF	TGCGCCAGCAGCTTGGCAGGAAACACCGGGGAGCTGTTTTTT
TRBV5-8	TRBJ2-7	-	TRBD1	CASSPGQIYEQYF	TGTGCCAGCAGTCCGGGACAGATTTACGAGCAGTACTTC
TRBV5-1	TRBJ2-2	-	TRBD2	CASSAQVAGVLSGELFF	TGCGCCAGCAGCGCACAGGTAGCGGGAGTCTTGTCCGGGGAGCTGTTTTTT
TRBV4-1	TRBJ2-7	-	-	CASSLRGIRADSYEQYF	TGCGCCAGCAGCTTAAGGGGGATCCGGGCCGACTCCTACGAGCAGTACTTC
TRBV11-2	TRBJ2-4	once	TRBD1	CASTNRGLAKNIQYF	TGTGCCAGCACTAACAGGGGGCTAGCCAAAAACATTCAGTACTTC
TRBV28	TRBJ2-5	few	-	CASSSHPSRSQETQYF	TGTGCCAGCAGTTCCCACCCAAGCAGGTCCCAAGAGACCCAGTACTTC
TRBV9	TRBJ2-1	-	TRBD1	CASSAGQDNEQFF	TGTGCCAGCAGCGCGGGACAGGACAATGAGCAGTTCTTC
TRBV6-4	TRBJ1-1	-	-	CASSDSYREDATEAFF	TGTGCCAGCAGTGACTCGTACAGGGAAGATGCCACTGAAGCTTTCTTT
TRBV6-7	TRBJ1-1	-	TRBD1	CASSSPGQAMNTEAFF	TGTGCCAGCAGTTCACCGGGACAGGCTATGAACACTGAAGCTTTCTTT
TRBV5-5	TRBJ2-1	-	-	CASSLELQGTHLEQFF	TGTGCCAGCAGCTTGGAATTGCAGGGGACGCACTTGGAGCAGTTCTTC
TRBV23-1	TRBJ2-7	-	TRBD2	CASSQSRGGTARGYEQYF	TGCGCCAGCAGTCAAAGTCGCGGGGGGACGGCCCGCGGCTACGAGCAGTACTTC
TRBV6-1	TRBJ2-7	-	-	CASSEERESSYEQYF	TGTGCCAGCAGTGAGGAGCGCGAGAGCTCCTACGAGCAGTACTTC
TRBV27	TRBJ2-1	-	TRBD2	CASSLVASGSEQFF	TGTGCCAGCAGTTTAGTGGCTAGCGGGAGTGAGCAGTTCTTC
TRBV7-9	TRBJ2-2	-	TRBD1	CASSFLQGSTGELFF	TGTGCCAGCAGCTTTCTACAGGGGTCCACCGGGGAGCTGTTTTTT
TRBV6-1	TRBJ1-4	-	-	CASSESNSGVELFF	TGTGCCAGCAGTGAGTCCAATAGTGGGGTCGAACTGTTTTTT
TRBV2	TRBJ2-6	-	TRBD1	CASRDRQGLSGANVLTF	TGTGCCAGCAGGGACCGACAGGGTTTATCAGGGGCCAACGTCCTGACTTTC
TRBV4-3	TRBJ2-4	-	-	CASSQDGRGLAKNIQYF	TGCGCCAGCAGCCAAGATGGGCGGGGGCTAGCCAAAAACATTCAGTACTTC
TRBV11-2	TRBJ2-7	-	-	CASSSRQGGYEQYF	TGTGCCAGCAGCTCCAGACAGGGAGGCTACGAGCAGTACTTC
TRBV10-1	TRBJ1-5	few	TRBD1	CASSEDRGEPQHF	TGCGCCAGCAGCGAGGACAGGGGGGAGCCCCAGCATTTT
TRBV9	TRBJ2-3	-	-	CASSGGITDTQYF	TGTGCCAGCAGTGGGGGGATCACAGATACGCAGTATTTT
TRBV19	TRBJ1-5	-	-	CASSWGTYSNQPQHF	TGTGCCAGTAGTTGGGGAACTTATAGCAATCAGCCCCAGCATTTT
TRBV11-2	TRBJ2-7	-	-	CASSLVPGPSYEQYF	TGTGCCAGCAGCTTGGTCCCAGGACCCTCCTACGAGCAGTACTTC
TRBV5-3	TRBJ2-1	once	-	CARSLAIIGAEQFF	TGTGCCAGAAGCTTGGCCATTATCGGAGCTGAGCAGTTCTTC
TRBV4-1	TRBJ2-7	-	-	CASSSRVGGGEQYF	TGCGCCAGCAGCTCTAGGGTGGGAGGGGGCGAGCAGTACTTC